The next 9 T cell receptor beta chains were all read from a single sample in a study of blood T cell repertoires in COVID-19. Data came from immunoSEQ multiplex PCR; TCRdb stores just in-frame clones and leaves some out. The profile shows a few hundred thousand clones, about 90% of them singletons. The sample consisted of peripheral blood. The receptor source for this set is a woman aged 25 to 39 with COVID-19, enrolled during active disease.

Points on this clone: Other DNA sequences in this specimen translate into the identical CDR3. This chain joins TRBV9 and TRBJ2-5, with TRBD2 matching over 7 bases. Germline V gene sequence: CDR1 SGDLS, CDR2 YYNGEE. V was clipped by 0 bases and J by 2 bases; unmatched bases: 1. This CDR3 is 14 amino acids long. CDR3: CASSVEGLQETQYF. CDR3 DNA sequence: TGTGCCAGCAGCGTAGAGGGACTACAAGAGACCCAGTACTTC.

This chain joins TRBV6-2 or TRBV6-3 and TRBJ2-7; D is possibly TRBD1 (5 bases). The CDR3 has 15 amino acids. Germline V gene data show CDR1 as MNHEY and CDR2 as SVGEGT. V lost 2 bases to trimming and J lost 1 base, with 12 bases between them. The CDR3 sequence: CASSYLGQASYEQYF. CDR3 in DNA: TGTGCCAGCAGTTACCTGGGGCAGGCATCCTACGAGCAGTACTTC.

The rearrangement uses TRBV4-1 and TRBJ2-3; the match to TRBD2 covers 8 bases. CDR1 and CDR2 (germline): MGHRA, YSYEKL. Unmatched junction bases numbered 14, after V lost 1 base and J lost 5 bases. The length of the CDR3 is 18 residues. CDR3 in amino acids: CASSQGPQVGRAGDTQYF. The CDR3 region has the DNA TGCGCCAGCAGCCAAGGGCCGCAGGTCGGGAGGGCCGGAGATACGCAGTATTTT.

This clone was seen only a few times. V gene TRBV18 combines with J gene TRBJ1-5; 7 positions agree with TRBD1. In germline, CDR1 is KGHSH, CDR2 LQKENI. Trimming removed 3 bases from V and 8 bases from J; junction bases left unmatched: 7. The CDR3 sequence is 14 residues long. This chain's CDR3 is CASSPTGVEEPQHF. The CDR3 bases are TGTGCCAGCTCACCCACAGGGGTGGAAGAGCCCCAGCATTTT. Complete variable domain (other parts from reference TRBV18 and TRBJ1-5): NAGVMQNPRHLVRRRGQEARLRCSPMKGHSHVYWYRQLPEEGLKFMVYLQKENIIDESGMPKERFSAEFPKEGPSILRIQQVVRGDSAAYFCASSPTGVEEPQHFGDGTRLSIL.

CDR3 amino acids: CASTPGDDTDTQYF. In DNA, the CDR3 is TGTGCCAGCACCCCGGGGGACGACACAGATACGCAGTATTTT. The gene calls are TRBV28 and TRBJ2-3; tentatively, D is TRBD2 (6 bases). In germline, CDR1 is MDHEN, CDR2 SYDVKM. With 7 bases removed from V and 2 bases from J, the gap between germline ends came to 13 bases. This CDR3 contains 14 residues.

This clone came up once. This chain uses TRBV5-5 with TRBJ1-2; D call uncertain. Trimming left V 0 bases short and J 7 bases short, with 10 bases between. This CDR3 has 13 amino acids. Germline lookup yields CDR1 SGHKS and CDR2 YYEKEE (reference sequence). Here the CDR3 reads CASSLDRVGGYTF. CDR3 nucleotides: TGTGCCAGCAGCTTGGACAGAGTGGGTGGCTACACCTTC.

This sequence joins TRBV13 and TRBJ1-1, with 10 positions matching TRBD1. Germline CDR1 reads PRHDT; CDR2 reads FYEKMQ (reference sequence). The CDR3 covers 14 residues. Trimming took 0 bases from V and 7 from J; bases not matched to a gene: 2. Written as DNA, the CDR3 is TGTGCCAGCAGCTTAGGGGGGACAGGGGATGAAGCTTTCTTT. This gives the protein CASSLGGTGDEAFF.

This sequence joins TRBV4-1 and TRBJ1-1; D possibly corresponds to TRBD1 (5 bases). V was pared by 1 base and J by 5 bases, with 14 bases between. Germline V gene data show CDR1 as MGHRA and CDR2 as YSYEKL. This CDR3 has 15 amino acids. CDR3 DNA: TGCGCCAGCAGCCAAGTTTTGGAGGGGTTGACTGAAGCTTTCTTT. It codes for CASSQVLEGLTEAFF.

The chain couples TRBV19 to TRBJ2-5; D possibly corresponds to TRBD1 (5 bases). In germline, CDR1 is LNHDA, CDR2 SQIVND (reference sequence). This CDR3 has 13 residues. V dropped 4 bases and J dropped 2 bases, with 8 bases sitting between them. CDR3 nucleotide sequence: TGTGCCAGTAGTAATCGACAGCAAGAGACCCAGTACTTC. Amino acids: CASSNRQQETQYF.